The source of this TCR beta chain is a study of shared clonotypes between healthy human individuals (dated by TCRdb to about 2020). Broadly, across the study: Three men and a couple of women, aged 18 to 49 years, made up the cohort. For each donor, three plates each were used for CD4 naive and CD4 memory, two plates were used for CD8 naive, and one plate was used for CD8 memory. Blood TCR repertoires of roughly five healthy adults were deeply sequenced to estimate repertoire size and the extent of clonotype sharing between individuals. To increase sequencing depth and limit assay-specific biases, different laboratories used diverse techniques to prepare libraries and sequence TCR repertoires. Between about 0.85 and 10 billion PBMCs per donor were obtained by leukapheresis. General conclusions and limits of the study: Naive subsets generally had larger estimated clonotype richness than memory subsets did. When a few donors were compared, the shared fraction of clonotypes was around 5% for naive CD4, approximately 3.5% for naive CD8, 2% to 2.5% for memory CD4, and less than 0.45% for memory CD8. Because the study included a small number of donors, the genetic and exposure-history diversity represented was limited. Rarefaction of sorted-subset datasets indicated incomplete sequencing despite the large sequencing depth. Clonotypes shared by all four sorted-subset donors showed higher generation probabilities than non-shared clonotypes. Pairwise subsampling indicated that sequencing depth was expected to affect the degree of clonotype sharing among donors. Sampling was restricted to blood, and TCR repertoires in tissues likely differ from the TCR repertoires found in blood.

With respect to this clone: What this receptor recognizes is not known. Base qualities are not provided; no much larger clone lies one nucleotide away.

V is cut by 4 bases and J by 0 bases, and the space between the germline ends is 9 bases. The CDR1 and CDR2 encoded by the germline V gene are SNHLY and FYNNEI. The CDR3 covers 15 residues, taking in both the cysteine and the phenylalanine. CDR3 DNA is the only sequence kept; it has 45 bases, read in frame from the first base. The donors were healthy, HIV-negative adults who had no recently reported acute infections or vaccinations. Every donor was a Caucasian adult living in Nashville, Tennessee, USA. CD4+ T cells were enriched by magnetic negative selection; naive cells were then positively selected on CD45RA, and the negative fraction formed the memory subset. Blood was obtained by leukapheresis, after which PBMCs were separated by Ficoll-Histopaque density gradient centrifugation and cryopreserved in liquid nitrogen vapor phase. Purity and quantity of every magnetically sorted T cell population were checked by analytical flow cytometry. Genomic DNA was isolated from each sorted fraction and quantified by UV absorbance on a Nanodrop 2000c.

Using the deep immunoSEQ assay, multiplex PCR amplified TCR CDR3 regions from genomic DNA. Extracted genomic DNA from each cell subset was spread evenly across all wells of several immunoSEQ 96-well plates, with each plate serving as a replicate. Each replicate PCR for sorted subsets received 200 ng genomic DNA, equal to about 30,000 T cell genomes. Purified libraries were quantified with a Qubit 3.0 fluorometer, sized on a Bioanalyzer 2100, and re-quantified with the KAPA Library Quantification kit. Every immunoSEQ 96-well plate was sequenced on a dedicated single-read 150-cycle Illumina NextSeq 550 flow cell. Per the authors' processing: Because the immunoSEQ output held only junctional sequences and lacked quality scores, the filtering could not match the filtering applied to full-length reads. Sequences were annotated with PyIR, a Python wrapper for IgBLAST v1.9, using IMGT germline references to assign V/J genes and CDR3. Reads were filtered out if the reads had weak V/J assignments (E-value above 1e-6), no CDR3, stop codons, out-of-frame junctions, or ambiguous translated residues. A V3J clonotype was defined by an identical inferred V gene, J gene, and CDR3 amino acid sequence. The percentage overlap between two repertoires was calculated by dividing the number of shared unique clonotypes by the size of the smaller repertoire. Repertoire richness was assessed with RTK rarefaction, the Chao1 estimator, and Recon v2.1 estimates of unobserved clonotypes. OLGA was used to compute generation probabilities for all TCRbeta clonotypes that the gDNA method yielded from a handful of donors. The clones in this table, taken by TCRdb from immuneACCESS, are in-frame only. Not every clone is retained; where verified, under half of the shortfall comes from an unresolved V gene, and the cause of the rest is unknown. V and J calls and clone size are as listed in that table; D and trimming were resolved from the DNA. The table for this sample lists 1 million to 1.2 million clones; approximately 80% of them were counted only once. Approximately 0.9% of the sample belongs to the ten largest clones.

Here the chain combines TRBV2 and TRBJ2-2; 5 matching bases give a weak D call of TRBD1. The clonotype comes from a man between 18 and 29 years old in good health. Some clones in this sample may be carry-over from other donors' samples. Sequenced material: memory CD4+ T cells from PBMCs. The sample's cell subset or site label, in plain terms: CD45RA-negative fraction. The CDR3: CASSGTQANTGELFF. DNA sequence: TGTGCCAGCAGTGGGACACAGGCGAACACCGGGGAGCTGTTTTTT.